Listed here is a single T cell receptor beta chain. Its antigen remains unknown. This CDR3 comprises 15 residues. Unmatched junction bases numbered 9, after V lost 4 bases and J lost 3 bases. Germline V CDR1 and CDR2: SGHKS, YYEKEE (reference sequence). These data belong to a study of CD8 T cells in ankylosing spondylitis. Study observations and caveats: Disease-associated clones were reportedly significantly overrepresented in matched ankylosing spondylitis synovial fluid. With a CD8+ phenotype, disease-linked clones were relatively rare in peripheral blood. Existing reports had already noted some motif variants in reactive arthritis synovial fluid and blood.

As the method for making TCR beta libraries, quantitative 5'-RACE with molecular barcodes was used. TCRdb passed the 5' RACE reads through MiXCR, listing each CDR3 protein once. The data show about 92,000 distinct CDR3 sequences, about 9% seen once. This clonotype was sampled from a male donor with ankylosing spondylitis or in good health (not recorded which). The chain links TRBV5-5 to TRBJ1-2; 7 bases map to TRBD1. Sequencing used blood, either unsorted or a sorted T cell fraction (not recorded which). Here the CDR3 DNA reads TGTGCCAGCAGCCCGGCACAGGGGACCCACTATGGCTACACCTTC. Amino acid sequence: CASSPAQGTHYGYTF.